The present entry profiles one T cell receptor beta chain with its context. This record comes from a study of blood T cell repertoires in COVID-19. Study overall: Samples of COVID-19 (acute and convalescent) were obtained from the United States, Italy and Spain. Nucleic acid was either cDNA or gDNA, and it came from T cells, B-cell-depleted T cells, or PBMCs.

Authors' data handling: Estimates of nucleated cell counts were drawn from the amplification of reference gene primers. Only in-frame clones appear in the TCRdb table, and some are missing; sequencing was by immunoSEQ multiplex PCR. V and J calls and clone size are as listed in that table; D and trimming were resolved from the DNA. The sample lists some 300,000 clones; approximately 88% were seen once. Germline CDR1 reads MNHNY; CDR2 reads SVGAGI (reference sequence). The CDR3 consists of 13 residues. Trimming took 7 bases from V and 1 from J, leaving 11 bases between them. The sequenced sample consisted of peripheral blood. This clonotype originated in a woman in her thirties who had recovered from COVID-19. This rearrangement joins TRBV6-6 to TRBJ2-7, with D possibly TRBD1 on 5 matching bases. Written as DNA, the CDR3 is TGTGCCAGCATTGACCCAGGGTCCTACGAGCAGTACTTC. Translated: CASIDPGSYEQYF.